This T cell receptor (beta chain) was sequenced for a study of CD8 T cells in Susac syndrome. Study-wide background: Of the sequenced Susac syndrome patients, 5 or 6 had active disease and 8 or 9 were in remission. Patients with Susac syndrome, at blood draw, were therapy-naive, on corticosteroids, or on intravenous immunoglobulin alone.

Sequencing of TCR beta covered CD8+ and CD4+ T cells obtained from blood. While CD8+ and CD4+ T cells were isolated negatively, TEMRA cells were enriched by FACS. The CDR3 has 13 amino acids. The V and J ends lost 6 bases and 7 bases, in that order; junction bases with no gene match: 6. Germline values: CDR1 MNHEY, CDR2 SMNVEV (reference sequence). RNA was extracted with the RNeasy kit, and a quantity of roughly 0.5 to 1 ug was reverse transcribed using random hexamers. TCRdb processed the immunoSEQ multiplex PCR reads anew with MiXCR; each CDR3 protein has one entry. The sample gives roughly 150,000 distinct CDR3 sequences, more than 90% of which show up once; 0.065% to 0.095% is in the top ten.

Material: CD4+ T cells from PBMCs. The source of this sequence is a human donor with Susac syndrome. The chain employs TRBV27 and TRBJ2-3, with 8 bases that match TRBD2. CDR3 sequence: CASRGLGYHTQYF. CDR3 nucleotides: TGTGCCAGCAGGGGACTAGGGTATCATACGCAGTATTTT.